This TCR beta chain was identified in a study of blood T cell repertoires in COVID-19. Study-level information: Spain, Italy and the United States supplied samples that represented acute and convalescent COVID-19. T cells, B-cell-depleted T cells, or PBMCs provided the cDNA or gDNA that served as material.

Per the original methods: Quantification of nucleated cells was approximated via reference gene primer amplification. Sequencing was performed with immunoSEQ multiplex PCR; in TCRdb, only in-frame clones are kept and a portion is missing. Clone size and the V and J calls come from that table; the DNA yielded D and trimming. There are some 41,000 clones in the sample; roughly nine tenths occur only once, and around 8.5% lies in the top ten. This clonotype originated in a human donor in a cohort sampled during active COVID-19. Sequenced material: peripheral blood.

In DNA form, the CDR3 reads TGTGCCAGCAGCTTAGTGTCAGCCTACGAGCAGTACTTC. Translating gives CASSLVSAYEQYF. The chain links TRBV7-2 to TRBJ2-7; D not certain. V lost 1 base, J lost 2 bases, and 6 bases lay in between. This CDR3 is 13 amino acids long. Per the germline V gene, CDR1 is SGHTA and CDR2 is FQGNSA.